The 24 T cell receptor beta chains below come from one sample, sequenced in a study of shared clonotypes between healthy human individuals. Terminally differentiated effector memory CD45RA+ cells were left out of the naive CD8 fraction, which was CD45RO-negative and positively selected for CCR7. Method: immunoSEQ multiplex PCR; TCRdb's copy keeps in-frame clones and lacks some. The table includes around 610,000 clones, approximately 96% detected once. The sample taken for sequencing was naive CD8+ T cells sorted from blood. These receptors originate from a woman in her thirties in good health.

This rearrangement joins TRBV27 to TRBJ1-5; D gene ambiguous. CDR3 length: 13 residues. The V gene's germline CDR1 is MNHEY and CDR2 SMNVEV (reference sequence). With 3 bases removed from V and 4 bases from J, the gap between germline ends came to 7 bases. Here the CDR3 DNA reads TGTGCCAGCAGTTTTATCGGGAATCAGCCCCAGCATTTT. Its translation is CASSFIGNQPQHF.

This sequence joins TRBV7-9 and TRBJ2-7, with D perhaps assigned TRBD1 or TRBD2 (5 bases each). Deletions cut 5 bases from V and 2 bases from J, with 13 bases between. CDR3 length equals 14 residues. Germline lookup yields CDR1 SEHNR and CDR2 FQNEAQ (reference sequence). The CDR3 DNA reads TGTGCCAGCAGCCGTCGGGACGACCCCTACGAGCAGTACTTC. Encoded protein: CASSRRDDPYEQYF.

This clone was recorded a few times. This rearrangement joins TRBV6-5 to TRBJ1-1; 8 bases fit TRBD1. V shed 6 bases and J 2 bases; nucleotides not matched to a gene: 5. The germline CDR1 and CDR2 sequences are MNHEY and SVGAGI. The CDR3 covers 14 residues. The CDR3 sequence is CASRRTGQNTEAFF. The CDR3 DNA reads TGTGCCAGCAGAAGGACAGGGCAAAACACTGAAGCTTTCTTT.

The J gene is TRBJ2-6, the V gene TRBV19, with TRBD1 identical over 8 bases. The CDR3 has 20 amino acids. Germline lookup yields CDR1 LNHDA and CDR2 SQIVND (reference sequence). The J segment lost 2 bases and the V segment lost 1 base, leaving 13 bases of the junction unmatched. The CDR3 coding sequence is TGTGCCAGTAGTATAGGCCTACAGGGGGTGTCCTACCCTGGGGCCAACGTCCTGACTTTC. It codes for CASSIGLQGVSYPGANVLTF.

The chain has TRBV10-3 and TRBJ2-7, with D perhaps matching TRBD2 (5 bases). V lost 0 bases and J 1 base, leaving 19 bases between the germline ends. Germline CDR1 is ENHRY and CDR2 is SYGVKD. The CDR3 has 18 amino acids. CDR3 sequence reads: CAISESFSFEGPSYEQYF. The CDR3 DNA reads TGTGCCATCAGTGAGTCCTTTTCCTTCGAGGGCCCATCCTACGAGCAGTACTTC.

The chain carries TRBV28 and TRBJ2-4, with 13 bases aligning to TRBD2. V lost 4 bases to trimming and J lost 9 bases; unmatched junction nucleotides: 12. Germline V gives CDR1 MDHEN, CDR2 SYDVKM. The CDR3 has 17 amino acids. The CDR3 region is CASSSRTSGSAPGIQYF. The DNA of the CDR3 is TGTGCCAGCAGTTCCCGGACTAGCGGGAGTGCCCCGGGCATTCAGTACTTC.

The chain combines TRBV13 with TRBJ2-7; D may match TRBD1 or TRBD2 (6 bases each). CDR3 length equals 15 residues. CDR1 and CDR2 (germline): PRHDT, FYEKMQ (reference sequence). V lost 3 bases and J lost 5, with 17 bases in between. The CDR3 here is CASSFKGGWSDEQYF. CDR3 in DNA: TGTGCCAGCAGCTTCAAAGGGGGGTGGTCGGACGAGCAGTACTTC.

V usage is TRBV2 and J usage is TRBJ2-5; TRBD1 matches at 7 bases. The J call may be mistaken, given a closer DNA end match to TRBJ2-7. The CDR3 is made up of 15 amino acids. Germline values: CDR1 SNHLY, CDR2 FYNNEI. The CDR3 DNA reads as TGTGCCAGCAGTGAACCTCAGACAGGGTCGGACGAGCAGTACTTC. Residues: CASSEPQTGSDEQYF.

The rearrangement links TRBV5-6 to TRBJ2-3; D not certain. The CDR3 spans 12 residues. Trimming left V 2 bases short and J 7 bases short, with 8 bases between. CDR1 and CDR2 from the germline V gene are SGHDT and YYEEEE. CDR3 amino acids: CASSFGHHTQYF. The DNA for the CDR3 is TGTGCCAGCAGCTTCGGGCACCATACGCAGTATTTT.

The V gene is TRBV9, the J gene TRBJ1-3; D gene ambiguous. Germline V gives CDR1 SGDLS, CDR2 YYNGEE. V lost 3 bases to trimming and J lost 8 bases, with 9 bases between them. CDR3 length equals 12 residues. CDR3 loop: CASSGSRDTIYF. CDR3 in DNA: TGTGCCAGCAGCGGCAGCCGGGACACCATATATTTT.

J is TRBJ2-1 and V is TRBV28; D is ambiguous. V was pared by 6 bases and J by 4 bases, with 10 bases between. CDR3 length equals 13 residues. Germline assignment: CDR1 MDHEN and CDR2 SYDVKM. The CDR3 DNA sequence: TGTGCCAGCAGCTCGACTCGGTACAATGAGCAGTTCTTC. Translated: CASSSTRYNEQFF.

CDR3 sequence: CASSPGQGVDGYTF. The CDR3 DNA sequence: TGCGCCAGCAGCCCGGGACAGGGCGTTGATGGCTACACCTTC. The J gene is TRBJ1-2, the V gene TRBV5-1; TRBD1 aligns across 9 bases. Germline V gene lookup returns CDR1 SGHRS and CDR2 YFSETQ. CDR3 length: 14 residues. J lost 6 bases, V lost 4 bases, and 7 bases had no gene match.

The chain is built from TRBV6-5 and TRBJ1-2, with TRBD1 matching over 7 bases. The trim removed 6 bases at V and 5 bases at J, leaving 6 bases unmatched. The CDR3 loop spans 13 amino acids. From germline, CDR1 is MNHEY and CDR2 SVGAGI. CDR3: CASREGGGYGYTF. DNA of the CDR3: TGTGCCAGCAGGGAAGGGGGCGGGTATGGCTACACCTTC.

The chain recombines TRBV6-5 with TRBJ1-2; D not resolved. Germline CDR1 reads MNHEY; CDR2 reads SVGAGI. Trimming cost V 5 bases and J 3 bases, with 13 bases left between them. This CDR3 spans 14 amino acids. The CDR3 sequence is CASSPTIVDYGYTF. As DNA, the CDR3 is TGTGCCAGCAGTCCAACAATTGTTGACTATGGCTACACCTTC.

Details on this clone: The sample contains more than one DNA sequence encoding this CDR3. The gene calls are TRBV7-9 and TRBJ2-3, with TRBD1 identical over 7 bases. J was trimmed by 5 bases and V by 5 bases; bases with no gene match: 1. Germline CDR1 SEHNR, CDR2 FQNEAQ (reference sequence). The CDR3 runs 12 residues. CDR3 bases: TGTGCCAGCAGCCCAGGGGGAGATACGCAGTATTTT. Translating gives CASSPGGDTQYF.

V usage is TRBV15 and J usage is TRBJ1-1, with unresolved D. Germline assignment: CDR1 LNHNV and CDR2 YYDKDF (reference sequence). The CDR3 extends over 15 amino acids. Trimming took 0 bases from V and 3 from J, leaving 11 bases between them. This CDR3 reads CATSRDGTIYTEAFF. Here the CDR3 DNA reads TGTGCCACCAGCAGAGATGGTACAATTTACACTGAAGCTTTCTTT.

The chain recombines TRBV16 with TRBJ2-7, with D perhaps matching TRBD1 (6 bases). CDR3 length equals 14 residues. CDR1 KGHSY and CDR2 FQNENV come from the germline V gene. Trimming cost V 1 base and J 12 bases, with 19 bases left between them. CDR3 residues: CASSQYEMTGGLYF. CDR3 nucleotides: TGTGCCAGCAGCCAATATGAGATGACAGGAGGTCTGTACTTC.

The V and J genes are TRBV4-1 and TRBJ1-4; D is unresolved. The CDR3 is 15 residues long. The V end lost 1 base, the J end lost 8 bases, and 14 bases lay between the germline ends. Looked up from germline, CDR1 is MGHRA and CDR2 is YSYEKL. The DNA of the CDR3 is TGCGCCAGCAGCCAAGTCCCCCCGAATCCCGAAAAACTGTTTTTT. Protein: CASSQVPPNPEKLFF.

The chain links TRBV5-1 to TRBJ2-7; 7 bases are shared with TRBD1. The CDR3 has 15 residues. V was pared by 1 base and J by 0 bases, with 4 bases of the junction left unmatched. The germline gives CDR1 SGHRS, CDR2 YFSETQ. CDR3 nucleotides: TGCGCCAGCAGCTTGCATAGGGACAGCTCCTACGAGCAGTACTTC. Translation: CASSLHRDSSYEQYF.

The gene calls are TRBV28 and TRBJ2-7, with TRBD2 matching over 7 bases. This CDR3 contains 14 residues. The ends lost 1 base at V and 5 bases at J; junction bases unmatched: 5. Germline CDR1 reads MDHEN; CDR2 reads SYDVKM. The CDR3 spells CASSLLREDHEQYF. Written as DNA, the CDR3 is TGTGCCAGCAGTTTATTACGGGAGGACCACGAGCAGTACTTC.

The rearrangement links TRBV7-2 to TRBJ1-5, with D hard to call. The length of the CDR3 is 16 residues. CDR1 and CDR2 from the germline V gene are SGHTA and FQGNSA. V lost 4 bases and J lost 2, with 15 bases in between. In DNA form, the CDR3 reads TGTGCCAGCAGCTCGCGGGAGGAGGTGGGCAATCAGCCCCAGCATTTT. Protein: CASSSREEVGNQPQHF.

The table lists this clone with a few counts. The chain joins TRBV19 to TRBJ1-1; TRBD1 is a possible D gene (6 bases). This CDR3 region has 15 residues. V was cut by 7 bases and J by 1 base, with 16 bases left in between. CDR1 is LNHDA and CDR2 is SQIVND in the germline V gene (reference sequence). This chain's CDR3 is CASTGGRSPNTEAFF. In DNA, the CDR3 is TGTGCCAGTACCGGGGGCCGTTCCCCGAACACTGAAGCTTTCTTT.

The chain recombines TRBV13 with TRBJ1-2; 8 nucleotides align to TRBD1. This CDR3 contains 15 residues. Looked up from germline, CDR1 is PRHDT and CDR2 is FYEKMQ (reference sequence). V was pared by 4 bases and J by 6 bases, with 10 bases of the junction left unmatched. CDR3 in amino acids: CASSSNLDRGNGYTF. CDR3 DNA sequence: TGTGCCAGCAGCTCTAACCTCGACAGGGGAAATGGCTACACCTTC.

CDR3 sequence: CSVDRREGYNEQFF. CDR3 nucleotide sequence: TGCAGCGTTGATCGGCGGGAGGGCTACAATGAGCAGTTCTTC. The rearrangement links TRBV29-1 to TRBJ2-1; TRBD2 matches 9 bases. V shed 3 bases and J 3 bases; nucleotides not matched to a gene: 3. Germline V gene data show CDR1 as SQVTM and CDR2 as ANQGSEA. CDR3 size: 14 residues.